These 30 T cell receptor beta chains originate from one sample sequenced in a study of blood T cell repertoires in COVID-19. The table came from immunoSEQ multiplex PCR; TCRdb's copy has only in-frame clones and leaves some out. The data show about 440,000 clones, less than 95% seen once. The sample consisted of PBMCs or T cells enriched from blood (not recorded which). The receptors were sampled from a man between 18 and 35 years old who had recovered from COVID-19.

This sequence joins TRBV7-2 and TRBJ1-1; unclear D gene. Trimming stripped 5 bases from V and 0 bases from J, with 7 bases between. Per germline, CDR1 SGHTA and CDR2 FQGNSA. The CDR3 loop spans 13 amino acids. The CDR3 loop is CASSLPVNTEAFF. The CDR3 DNA reads TGTGCCAGCAGCCTACCGGTGAACACTGAAGCTTTCTTT.

This chain links TRBV11-3 with TRBJ1-2; no definite D call. Germline-derived CDR1 and CDR2 are SGHNT and YENEEA. Trimming took 4 bases from V and 9 from J, leaving 12 bases between them. The CDR3 loop spans 12 amino acids. Here the CDR3 DNA reads TGTGCCAGCAGCTCCGGGTCCTCACGCTACACCTTC. Translated, it gives CASSSGSSRYTF. The variable domain in full, completed from reference TRBV11-3 and TRBJ1-2, reads EAGVVQSPRYKIIEKKQPVAFWCNPISGHNTLYWYLQNLGQGPELLIRYENEEAVDDSQLPKDRFSAERLKGVDSTLKIQPAELGDSAVYLCASSSGSSRYTFGSGTRLTVV.

V gene TRBV5-1 combines with J gene TRBJ2-7; D possibly corresponds to TRBD1 (6 bases). The CDR3 spans 14 residues. With 4 bases removed from V and 5 bases from J, the gap between germline ends came to 16 bases. CDR1 and CDR2 from the germline V gene are SGHRS and YFSETQ. In DNA, the CDR3 is TGCGCCAGCAGCCCGGACAGAGGTAGGGACGAGCAGTACTTC. As protein: CASSPDRGRDEQYF.

This chain links TRBV7-4 with TRBJ1-1; 11 bases align to TRBD1. This CDR3 has 17 residues. V gave up 5 bases and J gave up 11 bases; unmatched junction bases: 19. CDR1 is SGHVT and CDR2 is SQSDAQ in the germline V gene. CDR3 in amino acids: CASSLSQAAGQGAAAFF. DNA for the CDR3: TGTGCCAGCAGCCTGTCCCAAGCCGCCGGACAGGGGGCAGCGGCTTTCTTT.

The rearrangement uses TRBV15 and TRBJ1-2; TRBD1 matches 7 bases. Per germline, CDR1 LNHNV and CDR2 YYDKDF (reference sequence). The J segment lost 2 bases and the V segment lost 4 bases, leaving 10 bases of the junction unmatched. The CDR3 contains 16 residues. CDR3 nucleotide sequence: TGTGCCACCAGCACCGAGTTGGGACAGTTGAACTATGGCTACACCTTC. Translation gives CATSTELGQLNYGYTF.

The chain joins TRBV14 to TRBJ1-1; tentatively, D is TRBD1 (5 bases). V lost 4 bases to trimming and J lost 9 bases, with 12 bases between them. Germline V lookup: CDR1 SGHDN, CDR2 FVKESK. The CDR3 has 12 amino acids. CDR3 in DNA: TGTGCCAGCAGCCGTCAGGACAACCAAGCTTTCTTT. Translated, it gives CASSRQDNQAFF.

V and J are TRBV19 and TRBJ2-2; TRBD1 aligns across 11 bases. The CDR3 covers 16 residues. CDR1 LNHDA and CDR2 SQIVND come from the germline V gene (reference sequence). J gave up 0 bases and V 5 bases, and 2 bases lay outside the gene matches. As DNA, the CDR3 is TGTGCCAGTAGTGTGGACAGGGGGCCGAACACCGGGGAGCTGTTTTTT. Protein: CASSVDRGPNTGELFF.

This chain links TRBV28 with TRBJ1-5; TRBD1 matches at 8 bases. The CDR3 is 15 amino acids. V lost 5 bases and J lost 1; bases outside the gene matches: 4. The V gene's germline CDR1 is MDHEN and CDR2 SYDVKM. The CDR3: CASSPGGASNQPQHF. The DNA of the CDR3 is TGTGCCAGCAGTCCAGGGGGCGCGAGCAATCAGCCCCAGCATTTT.

The table lists this clone with a few counts. CDR3 DNA sequence: TGCGCCAGCAGTGACGGCCAGGTGAGCTCCTACGAGCAGTACTTC. Protein product: CASSDGQVSSYEQYF. The chain is built from TRBV10-1 and TRBJ2-7; no reliable D call. Germline V gene sequence: CDR1 WNHNN, CDR2 SYGVQD (reference sequence). Trimming pared 3 bases from V and 0 bases from J, leaving 12 bases between. CDR3 length: 15 residues.

The V call is TRBV20-1, the J call TRBJ1-5; 8 bases map to TRBD1. Germline loops: CDR1 DFQATT, CDR2 SNEGSKA (reference sequence). The CDR3 is made up of 14 amino acids. J gave up 7 bases and V 3 bases, and 8 bases lay outside the gene matches. As DNA, the CDR3 is TGCAGTGCTAGTTTCAGGGGGCGAGGACAGCCCCAGCATTTT. Residues: CSASFRGRGQPQHF.

The chain recombines TRBV28 with TRBJ1-1; TRBD1 is a possible D gene (5 bases). V shed 3 bases and J shed 1 base, with 9 bases lying between them. This CDR3 spans 14 amino acids. The germline V gene encodes CDR1 MDHEN and CDR2 SYDVKM. CDR3 in DNA: TGTGCCAGCAGTTTGGTTAGGGGGAACACTGAAGCTTTCTTT. This codes for CASSLVRGNTEAFF. The variable domain in full, completed from reference TRBV28 and TRBJ1-1, reads DVKVTQSSRYLVKRTGEKVFLECVQDMDHENMFWYRQDPGLGLRLIYFSYDVKMKEKGDIPEGYSVSREKKERFSLILESASTNQTSMYLCASSLVRGNTEAFFGQGTRLTVV.

The rearrangement joins TRBV2 to TRBJ1-2; a weak D match, TRBD1 (6 bases). There are 14 residues in the CDR3. V was trimmed by 5 bases and J by 5 bases, leaving 15 bases between them. Germline V gives CDR1 SNHLY, CDR2 FYNNEI. CDR3: CASSPTGPSYGYTF. The CDR3 DNA reads TGTGCCAGCAGTCCCACAGGGCCCTCTTATGGCTACACCTTC.

The chain recombines TRBV5-6 with TRBJ1-3; D is unclear. The V end lost 7 bases, the J end lost 2 bases, and 13 bases lay between the germline ends. CDR3 size: 14 residues. Looked up from germline, CDR1 is SGHDT and CDR2 is YYEEEE. CDR3 nucleotides: TGTGCCAGCGGCCAACGGCGGACTGGAAACACCATATATTTT. Translation: CASGQRRTGNTIYF.

This clone appeared a few times. The chain is built from TRBV5-4 and TRBJ1-2; D is unresolved. V shed 4 bases and J shed 4 bases, with 11 bases lying between them. This CDR3 spans 13 amino acids. Germline V gives CDR1 SGHNT, CDR2 YYREEE (reference sequence). The CDR3 region has the DNA TGTGCCAGCAGCACTGCAGGATCCTATGGCTACACCTTC. Its translation is CASSTAGSYGYTF.

Notes on this clone: Other DNA sequences in the sample encode the same CDR3. The genes are TRBV15 and TRBJ1-1; no clear D gene. The germline CDR1 and CDR2 sequences are LNHNV and YYDKDF (reference sequence). This CDR3 has 14 amino acids. V was clipped by 1 base and J by 2 bases, with 8 bases between them. CDR3 nucleotides: TGTGCCACCAGCAGAGGTGGGCTAAACACTGAAGCTTTCTTT. As protein: CATSRGGLNTEAFF.

This chain joins TRBV5-1 and TRBJ1-5; the D is unclear. The CDR3 is 13 residues long. Trimming took 4 bases from V and 7 from J, leaving 12 bases between them. Germline V gene sequence: CDR1 SGHRS, CDR2 YFSETQ. The CDR3 reads CASSPGDGQPQHF. The CDR3 region has the DNA TGCGCCAGCAGCCCGGGTGATGGACAGCCCCAGCATTTT.

The V gene is TRBV7-8, the J gene TRBJ2-2, with 9 bases that match TRBD2. Trimming took 2 bases from V and 4 from J; bases not matched to a gene: 8. The CDR3 loop spans 17 amino acids. The V gene's germline CDR1 is SGHVS and CDR2 FQNEAQ. The CDR3 protein is CASSLSPSGVLTGELFF. For the CDR3, the DNA is TGTGCCAGCAGCTTATCGCCTAGCGGGGTCCTCACCGGGGAGCTGTTTTTT.

This chain links TRBV11-1 with TRBJ2-1; possibly TRBD1 for D (6 bases). This CDR3 has 14 amino acids. V lost 1 base to trimming and J lost 8 bases, with 12 bases between them. Germline loops: CDR1 SGHAT, CDR2 FQDESV (reference sequence). CDR3 region: CASSLGQENHEQFF. The CDR3 nucleotides read TGTGCCAGCAGCTTAGGACAGGAGAACCATGAGCAGTTCTTC.

The genes are TRBV28 and TRBJ2-7; D perhaps matches TRBD1 (7 bases). Germline CDR1 and CDR2: MDHEN and SYDVKM. V was cut by 7 bases and J by 5 bases, with 18 bases left in between. The CDR3 length is 14 residues. The CDR3 region is CASITDREDDEQYF. CDR3 nucleotide sequence: TGTGCCAGCATTACCGACAGGGAGGACGACGAGCAGTACTTC.

The CDR3 is CASSVTRGSEAFF. In DNA, the CDR3 is TGTGCCAGCAGCGTTACCCGGGGGTCTGAAGCTTTCTTT. This chain joins TRBV9 and TRBJ1-1; a weak D match, TRBD1 (5 bases). Trimming cost V 2 bases and J 6 bases, with 11 bases left between them. The CDR3 loop spans 13 amino acids. The germline V gene encodes CDR1 SGDLS and CDR2 YYNGEE.

V usage is TRBV28 and J usage is TRBJ2-1; D is undetermined. Germline V lookup: CDR1 MDHEN, CDR2 SYDVKM. Deletions cut 3 bases from V and 10 bases from J, with 7 bases between. CDR3 size: 11 residues. The CDR3 is CASSFNTEQFF. DNA for the CDR3: TGTGCCAGCAGTTTCAACACCGAGCAGTTCTTC.

This rearrangement joins TRBV5-5 to TRBJ1-4; the D is unclear. CDR3 size: 11 residues. V was pared by 5 bases and J by 7 bases, with 6 bases between. Germline V gene data show CDR1 as SGHKS and CDR2 as YYEKEE (reference sequence). As DNA, the CDR3 is TGTGCCAGCAGTTACAGTGAAAAACTGTTTTTT. It yields the protein CASSYSEKLFF.

The chain has TRBV7-9 and TRBJ1-1; unclear D gene. The ends were cut back, 2 bases at V and 6 bases at J, with 10 bases in the middle. The CDR3 contains 13 residues. The germline gives CDR1 SEHNR, CDR2 FQNEAQ (reference sequence). CDR3 DNA: TGTGCCAGCAGCTTAATGCATAGTCCTGAAGCTTTCTTT. Its translation: CASSLMHSPEAFF.

The chain links TRBV28 to TRBJ1-1, with 8 positions matching TRBD1. Germline values: CDR1 MDHEN, CDR2 SYDVKM. V shed 4 bases, J shed 11 bases, and the junction held 6 bases outside the gene matches. The CDR3 consists of 12 residues. The CDR3 region is CASSSGGSRAFF. In DNA, the CDR3 is TGTGCCAGCAGTTCAGGGGGCTCTCGGGCTTTCTTT.

This chain connects TRBV6-1 to TRBJ1-5; D may be TRBD1 (6 bases). V was pared by 3 bases and J by 7 bases, with 13 bases between. CDR1 and CDR2 from the germline V gene are MNHNS and SASEGT. The length of the CDR3 is 14 residues. For the CDR3, the DNA is TGTGCCAGCAGTGACAGGGGATCAGGACAGCCCCAGCATTTT. It yields the protein CASSDRGSGQPQHF.

Only a few counts were recorded for this clone. The J gene is TRBJ1-5, the V gene TRBV29-1; 9 nucleotides line up with TRBD1. CDR1 and CDR2 (germline): SQVTM, ANQGSEA. Trimming cost V 7 bases and J 7 bases; bases outside gene matches: 8. The CDR3 loop spans 13 amino acids. The CDR3 sequence is CSAGDRVGQPQHF. The CDR3 coding sequence is TGCAGCGCCGGGGACAGGGTAGGACAGCCCCAGCATTTT.

The gene calls are TRBV21-1 and TRBJ2-1; the table assigns TRBD1, which was not confirmed against the DNA. TRBV21-1 is tagged as a pseudogene. This CDR3 region has 15 residues. CDR3 sequence: CASSTSRTGWGEQFF. The CDR3 DNA sequence: TGTGCCAGCAGCACTTCCCGGACAGGGTGGGGTGAGCAGTTCTTC.

This sequence joins TRBV28 and TRBJ2-7; 9 bases line up with TRBD1. This CDR3 is 17 amino acids long. V trimming: 4 bases; J trimming: 2 bases; junction bases outside the gene matches: 12. Per germline, CDR1 MDHEN and CDR2 SYDVKM. In DNA form, the CDR3 reads TGTGCCAGCAGTTCTCCGGGACAGGGTCCCCTTGCCTACGAGCAGTACTTC. Translating it yields CASSSPGQGPLAYEQYF.

V usage is TRBV27 and J usage is TRBJ1-2; D remains ambiguous. There are 15 residues in the CDR3. The V end was cut by 2 bases, the J end by 2 bases, with 12 bases between. CDR1 is MNHEY, CDR2 SMNVEV, per germline (reference sequence). CDR3 coding DNA: TGTGCCAGCAGTTTAGCAGCCGCCGGGAACTATGGCTACACCTTC. Translated, it gives CASSLAAAGNYGYTF.

The chain recombines TRBV3-1 (or the pseudogene TRBV3-2) with TRBJ1-5; D unclear. Looked up from germline, CDR1 is LGHDT and CDR2 is YNNKEL (reference sequence). V lost 4 bases, J lost 4 bases, and 8 bases lay in between. The CDR3 sequence is 13 residues long. The CDR3 DNA reads as TGTGCCAGCAGCCCCGCGGATAATCAGCCCCAGCATTTT. The encoded protein is CASSPADNQPQHF.